A single sample is the source of the 9 T cell receptor beta chains below, sequenced in a study of T cell responses to AZD1222 COVID-19 vaccine. Assay used: immunoSEQ multiplex PCR; TCRdb lists only in-frame clones, some missing. The data contain around 100,000 clones, about 90% of them seen just once; the ten biggest clones take up about 5%. The material sequenced was peripheral blood, taken on day 0 of AZD1222 vaccination. The receptors were sampled from an adult in good health.

Of note for this clone: Since the CDR3 does not end with the conserved phenylalanine or tryptophan, this likely comes from a read error. The DNA is omitted, as the CDR3 cannot be located on it reliably, and the CDR3 follows TCRdb's listing. V and J are TRBV6-1 and TRBJ2-6; the D call of TRBD1 is as the table states it, not checked on the DNA. CDR1 and CDR2 (germline): MNHNS, SASEGT. The CDR3 is 12 residues long, ends included. The CDR3 protein is CASSESQRDREI.

The chain links TRBV18 to TRBJ1-1; D is undetermined. Trimming shortened V by 0 bases and J by 5 bases, and 13 bases separated the two germline ends. The germline CDR1 and CDR2 sequences are KGHSH and LQKENI. The CDR3 runs 15 residues. CDR3 coding DNA: TGTGCCAGCTCACCACCGGGCGGGGTTTTGACTGAAGCTTTCTTT. It yields the protein CASSPPGGVLTEAFF. The variable domain in full, completed from reference TRBV18 and TRBJ1-1, reads NAGVMQNPRHLVRRRGQEARLRCSPMKGHSHVYWYRQLPEEGLKFMVYLQKENIIDESGMPKERFSAEFPKEGPSILRIQQVVRGDSAAYFCASSPPGGVLTEAFFGQGTRLTVV.

DNA of the CDR3: TGTGCCAGCAGCTCTGGTGACCCCGGTGCCGGGGAGCTGTTTTTT. It codes for CASSSGDPGAGELFF. The V call is TRBV5-6, the J call TRBJ2-2; no definite D call. Germline assignment: CDR1 SGHDT and CDR2 YYEEEE. V gave up 3 bases and J gave up 6 bases, with 15 bases separating them. This CDR3 comprises 15 residues.

The chain combines TRBV4-1 with TRBJ1-6; D is undetermined. V gave up 2 bases and J gave up 14 bases, with 16 bases separating them. The CDR3 spans 14 residues. The germline V gene encodes CDR1 MGHRA and CDR2 YSYEKL. The CDR3 is CASSQPGRSTALHF. The CDR3 DNA follows: TGCGCCAGCAGCCAACCCGGACGGTCCACGGCCCTCCACTTT.

V usage is TRBV6-5 and J usage is TRBJ2-7; D not certain. Germline V gene data show CDR1 as MNHEY and CDR2 as SVGAGI. The CDR3 runs 10 residues. V shed 8 bases and J shed 1 base, with 3 bases lying between them. This CDR3 is CASGSYEQYF. In nucleotides, the CDR3 is TGTGCCAGCGGATCCTACGAGCAGTACTTC.

The chain uses TRBV4-2 and TRBJ2-1; 8 bases match TRBD2. Looked up from germline, CDR1 is LGHNA and CDR2 is YNFKEQ. The CDR3 spans 17 residues. The trim removed 1 base at V and 1 base at J, leaving 6 bases unmatched. The CDR3 reads CASSQVRGGTSYNEQFF. The CDR3 bases are TGTGCCAGCAGCCAAGTCCGCGGGGGGACGTCCTACAATGAGCAGTTCTTC.

The V call is TRBV7-9, the J call TRBJ1-5; TRBD1 might be the D (5 bases). From germline, CDR1 is SEHNR and CDR2 FQNEAQ (reference sequence). The CDR3 contains 15 residues. The V end lost 4 bases, the J end lost 0 bases, and 10 bases lay between the germline ends. The CDR3 nucleotides are TGTGCCAGCAGCTCTACAGGAAATAGCAATCAGCCCCAGCATTTT. Its protein is CASSSTGNSNQPQHF.

The gene calls are TRBV6-5 and TRBJ2-1, with 9 bases that match TRBD1. CDR3 size: 14 residues. Per germline, CDR1 MNHEY and CDR2 SVGAGI. V shed 7 bases, J shed 5 bases, and the junction held 6 bases outside the gene matches. CDR3 bases: TGTGCCAGCACCCGGGACAGGGAAGACAATGAGCAGTTCTTC. As protein: CASTRDREDNEQFF.

The V and J genes are TRBV30 and TRBJ1-4; D ambiguous. Germline lookup yields CDR1 GTSNPN and CDR2 SVGIG (reference sequence). V dropped 5 bases and J dropped 0 bases, with 10 bases sitting between them. This CDR3 comprises 14 residues. The CDR3 reads CAWSVPATNEKLFF. The CDR3, as DNA: TGTGCCTGGTCGGTTCCCGCAACTAATGAAAAACTGTTTTTT.